These 2 T cell receptor beta chains were all obtained from the same sample, sequenced in a study of PD-1 blockade in classical Hodgkin lymphoma. Every patient had relapsed following autologous stem cell transplantation, and cohorts differed in brentuximab vedotin exposure. TCRdb's table, derived via immunoSEQ multiplex PCR, lists solely in-frame clones and lacks some. Of 35,000 to 50,000 clones in the sample, over 65% were seen once. Sequences were derived from peripheral blood mononuclear cells (PBMCs), sampled at baseline. These receptors came from a human donor with classical Hodgkin lymphoma.

V and J are TRBV11-2 and TRBJ2-7, with TRBD2 matching over 7 bases. Germline V gives CDR1 SGHAT, CDR2 FQNNGV. This CDR3 spans 16 amino acids. V dropped 4 bases and J dropped 3; count of bases not matched to a gene: 12. The CDR3: CASSSTAGVRGYEQYF. The DNA for the CDR3 is TGTGCCAGCAGCTCCACGGCGGGGGTTCGAGGCTACGAGCAGTACTTC.

This chain joins TRBV5-8 and TRBJ1-5, with D maybe TRBD1 (6 bases). The CDR3 covers 13 residues. V lost 4 bases and J 6 bases, leaving 11 bases between the germline ends. The germline V gene has CDR1 SGHTS and CDR2 YDEGEE. DNA for the CDR3: TGTGCCAGCAGCAGGGTACAGGGTCAGCCCCAGCATTTT. This translates into CASSRVQGQPQHF.